A single TCR beta chain is shown here with its context. Random hexamers were used to reverse transcribe about 0.45 to 1 ug of RNA. Amplification of TCR beta CDR3 was carried out by immunoSEQ multiplex PCR, which covered 54 Vbeta and 13 Jbeta segments. TCRdb re-called the immunoSEQ multiplex PCR reads with MiXCR, one entry per CDR3 protein. The table lists 90,000 or so distinct CDR3 sequences, 80% to 95% of them singletons. This specimen belongs to a study of CD8 T cells in Susac syndrome. The CDR3 is 14 amino acids. Germline V gene data show CDR1 as SGDLS and CDR2 as YYNGEE. V was clipped by 3 bases and J by 1 base, with 11 bases between them. The authors carried out high-throughput sequencing of TCR beta. They applied it to CD8+ and CD4+ T cells obtained from blood.

The sample was CD8+ T cells from PBMCs. The receptor was derived from a human donor in good health. The chain recombines TRBV9 with TRBJ2-7, with a tentative D call TRBD1 (7 bases). This chain's CDR3 is CASSGRDSSYEQYF. In DNA form, the CDR3 reads TGTGCCAGCAGCGGGCGGGACAGTTCCTACGAGCAGTACTTC.